This passage covers 29 T cell receptor beta chains from one sample sequenced in a study of beta chain features in type 1 diabetes (dated by TCRdb to about 2018). General findings and caveats noted by the study authors: Type 1 diabetes patients showed a moderate but significant shortening of TCRB CDR3 length in all four CD4+ subsets.

No antigen has been assigned to these receptors. Libraries were constructed by the immunoSEQ multiplex PCR assay. The entire isolated RNA was reverse transcribed using the High Capacity cDNA Reverse Transcription Kit, and thus expressed TCRB transcripts were sequenced. Here the immuneACCESS table is served through TCRdb, limited to in-frame sequences with V and J called. Missing clones are a known gap in these copies; in checked studies unresolved V genes cover under half, and the rest lacks a known reason. The sample records 640,000 or so clones, around 15% of which are singletons. The ten largest make up 0.04% of the sample. Material: naive CD4+ T cells from blood. In light of the paper, this sample's cell subset or site label describes: true naive CD4+ T cells. The receptors originated from a man aged 18 to 29 with type 1 diabetes.

This clone turned up a few times. In nucleotides, the CDR3 is TGTGCCAGCTCAGACAGGAGCGGCTCCTACAATGAGCAGTTCTTC. The encoded protein is CASSDRSGSYNEQFF. The V and J genes are TRBV18 and TRBJ2-1, with D possibly being TRBD1 (6 bases). This CDR3 has 15 amino acids. CDR1 KGHSH and CDR2 LQKENI come from the germline V gene. The V and J ends lost 5 bases and 0 bases respectively, with 11 bases between them.

This clone was counted only a few times. The DNA for the CDR3 is TGTGCCAGCAGCTTGTTGGGTCAAAATCAGCCCCAGCATTTT. Its protein is CASSLLGQNQPQHF. The chain has TRBV5-6 and TRBJ1-5; D unclear. The CDR3 covers 14 residues. The V and J ends lost 1 base and 4 bases respectively, with 9 bases between them. Germline assignment: CDR1 SGHDT and CDR2 YYEEEE.

This clone has more than one count but fewer than ten. This chain uses TRBV30 with TRBJ1-1; D remains unclear. This CDR3 has 13 residues. Germline assignment: CDR1 GTSNPN and CDR2 SVGIG (reference sequence). With 5 bases removed from V and 4 bases from J, the gap between germline ends came to 14 bases. The CDR3 loop is CAWDGLGSTEAFF. The CDR3 coding sequence is TGTGCCTGGGATGGGTTGGGAAGCACTGAAGCTTTCTTT.

There are a few counts of this clone. The chain joins TRBV6-5 to TRBJ2-2, with TRBD2 matching 7 bases. Germline loops: CDR1 MNHEY, CDR2 SVGAGI. The CDR3 length is 15 residues. The V and J ends lost 8 bases and 0 bases, in that order; junction bases with no gene match: 6. CDR3 region: CASQRGPANTGELFF. CDR3 DNA sequence: TGTGCCAGCCAGCGGGGACCCGCGAACACCGGGGAGCTGTTTTTT.

The V gene is TRBV5-1, the J gene TRBJ1-4, with D possibly matching TRBD1 (6 bases). Germline V lookup: CDR1 SGHRS, CDR2 YFSETQ. Trimming took 4 bases from V and 2 from J, leaving 12 bases between them. The CDR3 consists of 15 residues. The CDR3 coding sequence is TGCGCCAGCAGCCTGTTAGGGGGGACTAATGAAAAACTGTTTTTT. Encoded protein: CASSLLGGTNEKLFF.

This clone was seen only a few times. Different DNA sequences within this sample yield the same CDR3. This chain connects TRBV29-1 to TRBJ1-2, with 8 nucleotides matching TRBD1. Germline-derived CDR1 and CDR2 are SQVTM and ANQGSEA. The V and J ends lost 6 bases and 2 bases, in that order; junction bases with no gene match: 2. The CDR3 runs 12 residues. The CDR3 here is CSVGQGNYGYTF. The CDR3 DNA sequence: TGCAGCGTCGGACAGGGAAACTATGGCTACACCTTC.

V usage is TRBV5-6 and J usage is TRBJ2-7; unclear D gene. CDR3 length: 13 residues. V dropped 4 bases and J dropped 0 bases, with 8 bases sitting between them. Per the germline V gene, CDR1 is SGHDT and CDR2 is YYEEEE. This CDR3 is CASSLGFSYEQYF. The CDR3, as DNA: TGTGCCAGCAGCCTAGGGTTCTCCTACGAGCAGTACTTC.

This clone appeared a few times. The chain couples TRBV7-2 to TRBJ2-2; D ambiguous. Germline V gene sequence: CDR1 SGHTA, CDR2 FQGNSA. The CDR3 is made up of 16 amino acids. V lost 4 bases and J 1 base, leaving 13 bases between the germline ends. The CDR3 loop reads CASSSRPLGNTGELFF. The CDR3 coding sequence is TGTGCCAGCAGCTCCCGCCCCCTGGGGAACACCGGGGAGCTGTTTTTT. The variable domain in full, completed from reference TRBV7-2 and TRBJ2-2, reads GAGVSQSPSNKVTEKGKDVELRCDPISGHTALYWYRQSLGQGLEFLIYFQGNSAPDKSGLPSDRFSAERTGGSVSTLTIQRTQQEDSAVYLCASSSRPLGNTGELFFGEGSRLTVL.

On this clone: A much bigger clone sits one base away, suggesting this may be a read error. The rearrangement joins TRBV7-2 to TRBJ2-3; D is uncertain. V was pared by 3 bases and J by 2 bases, with 3 bases between. Germline V gene sequence: CDR1 SGHTA, CDR2 FQGNSA. There are 12 residues in the CDR3. The CDR3 DNA is TGTGCCAGCAGCTTTATCACAGATACGCAGTATTTT. Translation: CASSFITDTQYF.

In its sample, this clone was seen a few times. This sequence joins TRBV11-2 and TRBJ2-7, with TRBD2 matching 11 bases. The junction had 6 bases not matched to a gene; V was cut back by 5 bases and J by 3 bases. There are 15 residues in the CDR3. CDR1 SGHAT and CDR2 FQNNGV come from the germline V gene. The CDR3 nucleotides are TGTGCCAGCAGCCCTATAGCGGGAGGGATCTACGAGCAGTACTTC. Protein sequence: CASSPIAGGIYEQYF.

This rearrangement joins TRBV2 to TRBJ2-7; D is unclear. This CDR3 contains 17 residues. Germline V gene sequence: CDR1 SNHLY, CDR2 FYNNEI. Trimming stripped 6 bases from V and 4 bases from J, with 25 bases between. CDR3 residues: CASSQDGRSKKSYEQYF. The DNA for the CDR3 is TGTGCCAGCAGCCAGGACGGCCGCAGCAAAAAGTCTTACGAGCAGTACTTC.

In its sample, this clone was seen a few times. The chain is built from TRBV29-1 and TRBJ2-1; 12 nucleotides line up with TRBD1. The germline V gene has CDR1 SQVTM and CDR2 ANQGSEA. V shed 5 bases, J shed 7 bases, and the junction held 9 bases outside the gene matches. The CDR3 has 15 residues. CDR3 bases: TGCAGCGTTACACCGGGACAGGGGGCAAAGAATGAGCAGTTCTTC. It encodes CSVTPGQGAKNEQFF.

This clone was seen a few times. V is TRBV7-9 and J is TRBJ1-6, with D perhaps TRBD1 (5 bases). This CDR3 is built from 15 residues. Germline lookup yields CDR1 SEHNR and CDR2 FQNEAQ (reference sequence). Between the trimmed V and J ends, which lost 3 bases and 6 bases, there was a span of 12 bases. This CDR3 is CASSFGRGINSPLHF. CDR3 in DNA: TGTGCCAGCAGCTTTGGGAGGGGTATTAATTCACCCCTCCACTTT.

This clone has more than one count but fewer than ten. One end of the junction fails to match germline, which may point to a read error. This chain joins TRBV19 and TRBJ2-1, with D possibly TRBD1 on 5 matching bases. The length of the CDR3 is 11 residues. CDR1 and CDR2 (germline): LNHDA, SQIVND (reference sequence). This CDR3 reads CASSMGRSALF. CDR3 in DNA: TGTGCCAGTAGTATGGGGCGTTCTGCCCTCTTC.

This clone was counted only a few times. This CDR3 reads CASRDREVGELFF. For the CDR3, the DNA is TGTGCCAGCAGGGACAGGGAGGTCGGGGAGCTGTTTTTT. J is TRBJ2-2 and V is TRBV2, with 8 bases identical to TRBD1. The CDR3 length is 13 residues. Germline assignment: CDR1 SNHLY and CDR2 FYNNEI. J was trimmed by 7 bases and V by 6 bases; bases with no gene match: 4. Full variable domain (rest looked up from reference TRBV2 and TRBJ2-2): EPEVTQTPSHQVTQMGQEVILRCVPISNHLYFYWYRQILGQKVEFLVSFYNNEISEKSEIFDDQFSVERPDGSNFTLKIRSTKLEDSAMYFCASRDREVGELFFGEGSRLTVL.

This chain uses TRBV7-9 with TRBJ2-3; TRBD2 aligns across 13 bases. V was clipped by 4 bases and J by 2 bases; unmatched bases: 3. In germline, CDR1 is SEHNR, CDR2 FQNEAQ (reference sequence). The CDR3 runs to 16 residues. CDR3: CASSWGLAGPTDTQYF. The CDR3 region has the DNA TGTGCCAGCAGCTGGGGACTAGCGGGGCCCACAGATACGCAGTATTTT.

This clone was observed a few times. The chain links TRBV7-9 to TRBJ2-2, with 9 nucleotides matching TRBD1. Per the germline V gene, CDR1 is SEHNR and CDR2 is FQNEAQ (reference sequence). J was trimmed by 4 bases and V by 4 bases; bases with no gene match: 4. The CDR3 spans 15 residues. The CDR3 sequence: CASSSTGQGTGELFF. CDR3 nucleotide sequence: TGTGCCAGCAGCTCGACGGGACAGGGCACCGGGGAGCTGTTTTTT.

The genes are TRBV7-2 and TRBJ1-5, with D uncertain. Germline V gives CDR1 SGHTA, CDR2 FQGNSA. The CDR3 is 15 residues long. Trimming removed 6 bases from V and 0 bases from J, with 12 bases in between. The CDR3 here is CASSPQRYSNQPQHF. The CDR3 bases are TGTGCCAGCAGTCCTCAGCGGTATAGCAATCAGCCCCAGCATTTT.

The chain uses TRBV30 and TRBJ1-2; TRBD1 might be the D (6 bases). V dropped 5 bases and J dropped 7 bases, with 11 bases sitting between them. This CDR3 region has 11 residues. The germline gives CDR1 GTSNPN, CDR2 SVGIG (reference sequence). The CDR3 nucleotides are TGTGCCTGGGAGAACAGGGCTGGCTACACCTTC. Translating it yields CAWENRAGYTF.

The V call is TRBV7-9, the J call TRBJ2-2; D ambiguous. Germline V lookup: CDR1 SEHNR, CDR2 FQNEAQ (reference sequence). CDR3 length: 16 residues. The germline V and J ends were trimmed by 4 bases and 5 bases, with 17 bases remaining between them. CDR3: CASSSGGAGLTGELFF. The CDR3, as DNA: TGTGCCAGCAGCTCAGGTGGTGCAGGATTGACCGGGGAGCTGTTTTTT. Full variable domain (remainder filled in from reference TRBV7-9 and TRBJ2-2): DTGVSQNPRHKITKRGQNVTFRCDPISEHNRLYWYRQTLGQGPEFLTYFQNEAQLEKSRLLSDRFSAERPKGSFSTLEIQRTEQGDSAMYLCASSSGGAGLTGELFFGEGSRLTVL.

This clone came up a few times. The chain uses TRBV14 and TRBJ2-7; TRBD2 matches 10 bases. The CDR3 extends over 17 amino acids. Germline V lookup: CDR1 SGHDN, CDR2 FVKESK. V trimming: 1 base; J trimming: 5 bases; junction bases outside the gene matches: 11. CDR3 loop: CASSQGSASGSLHEQYF. The CDR3 DNA reads as TGTGCCAGCAGCCAAGGATCGGCTAGCGGGAGTCTCCACGAGCAGTACTTC. The variable domain in full, completed from reference TRBV14 and TRBJ2-7, reads EAGVTQFPSHSVIEKGQTVTLRCDPISGHDNLYWYRRVMGKEIKFLLHFVKESKQDESGMPNNRFLAERTGGTYSTLKVQPAELEDSGVYFCASSQGSASGSLHEQYFGPGTRLTVT.

The chain links TRBV18 to TRBJ2-3; a weak D match, TRBD1 (7 bases). V was shortened by 2 bases and J by 4 bases, with 16 bases between the two germline ends. Germline V gene sequence: CDR1 KGHSH, CDR2 LQKENI. The CDR3 runs 16 residues. As DNA, the CDR3 is TGTGCCAGCTCACCATACAGGGGTAGCGGCGCAGATACGCAGTATTTT. Encoded protein: CASSPYRGSGADTQYF. Together with reference TRBV18 and TRBJ2-3, the CDR3 gives the full variable domain: NAGVMQNPRHLVRRRGQEARLRCSPMKGHSHVYWYRQLPEEGLKFMVYLQKENIIDESGMPKERFSAEFPKEGPSILRIQQVVRGDSAAYFCASSPYRGSGADTQYFGPGTRLTVL.

J is TRBJ1-1 and V is TRBV19; 10 nucleotides match TRBD1. CDR1 and CDR2 from the germline V gene are LNHDA and SQIVND (reference sequence). V trimming: 3 bases; J trimming: 4 bases; junction bases outside the gene matches: 2. The CDR3 contains 14 residues. CDR3 nucleotide sequence: TGTGCCAGTAGTATCAGGACAGGGGGCACTGAAGCTTTCTTT. Encoded protein: CASSIRTGGTEAFF.

The CDR3 here is CASSLVAGTSTDTQYF. Written as DNA, the CDR3 is TGTGCCAGCAGCTTAGTAGCAGGGACTAGCACAGATACGCAGTATTTT. The V and J genes are TRBV7-2 and TRBJ2-3; possible D gene TRBD2, 6 bases. The CDR3 runs to 16 residues. In germline, CDR1 is SGHTA, CDR2 FQGNSA. Trimming removed 1 base from V and 0 bases from J, with 11 bases in between.

This clone has more than one count but fewer than ten. The chain carries TRBV5-4 and TRBJ2-7, with 12 bases identical to TRBD2. CDR3 size: 19 residues. J gave up 5 bases and V 4 bases, and 19 bases lay outside the gene matches. Germline values: CDR1 SGHNT, CDR2 YYREEE (reference sequence). DNA for the CDR3: TGTGCCAGCAGCCGCGGAAATCGACTAGCGGGAGAGGGTAATAACGAGCAGTACTTC. Its protein is CASSRGNRLAGEGNNEQYF.

This chain uses TRBV19 with TRBJ2-1, with 12 bases lining up with TRBD2. The CDR3 length is 16 residues. Unmatched junction bases numbered 8, after V lost 5 bases and J lost 6 bases. The V gene's germline CDR1 is LNHDA and CDR2 SQIVND (reference sequence). CDR3: CASSALAGGLGNEQFF. CDR3 nucleotides: TGTGCCAGTAGTGCCCTAGCGGGAGGGCTTGGCAATGAGCAGTTCTTC.

The genes are TRBV28 and TRBJ1-5, with D maybe TRBD1 (5 bases). CDR1 is MDHEN and CDR2 is SYDVKM in the germline V gene. This CDR3 is built from 13 residues. V was clipped by 4 bases and J by 11 bases, with 15 bases between them. CDR3 sequence: CASSSAGISTQHF. The DNA of the CDR3 is TGTGCCAGCAGTTCGGCAGGGATAAGCACCCAGCATTTT.

V usage is TRBV29-1 and J usage is TRBJ2-5; tentatively, D is TRBD1 (6 bases). Per the germline V gene, CDR1 is SQVTM and CDR2 is ANQGSEA. The V end lost 7 bases, the J end lost 7 bases, and 31 bases lay between the germline ends. This CDR3 has 17 amino acids. The CDR3 protein is CSAPRRQDRLKMSTQYF. Written as DNA, the CDR3 is TGCAGCGCCCCTCGCCGACAGGACCGACTGAAAATGTCGACCCAGTACTTC. The variable domain in full, completed from reference TRBV29-1 and TRBJ2-5, reads SAVISQKPSRDICQRGTSLTIQCQVDSQVTMMFWYRQQPGQSLTLIATANQGSEATYESGFVIDKFPISRPNLTFSTLTVSNMSPEDSSIYLCSAPRRQDRLKMSTQYFGPGTRLLVL.

This clone came up a few times. CDR3 sequence: CASSFGFNTEAFF. In DNA, the CDR3 is TGCGCCAGCAGCTTTGGATTCAACACTGAAGCTTTCTTT. The chain joins TRBV5-1 to TRBJ1-1; D is unclear. V dropped 2 bases and J dropped 2 bases, with 7 bases sitting between them. Germline V gene data show CDR1 as SGHRS and CDR2 as YFSETQ. This CDR3 region has 13 residues.